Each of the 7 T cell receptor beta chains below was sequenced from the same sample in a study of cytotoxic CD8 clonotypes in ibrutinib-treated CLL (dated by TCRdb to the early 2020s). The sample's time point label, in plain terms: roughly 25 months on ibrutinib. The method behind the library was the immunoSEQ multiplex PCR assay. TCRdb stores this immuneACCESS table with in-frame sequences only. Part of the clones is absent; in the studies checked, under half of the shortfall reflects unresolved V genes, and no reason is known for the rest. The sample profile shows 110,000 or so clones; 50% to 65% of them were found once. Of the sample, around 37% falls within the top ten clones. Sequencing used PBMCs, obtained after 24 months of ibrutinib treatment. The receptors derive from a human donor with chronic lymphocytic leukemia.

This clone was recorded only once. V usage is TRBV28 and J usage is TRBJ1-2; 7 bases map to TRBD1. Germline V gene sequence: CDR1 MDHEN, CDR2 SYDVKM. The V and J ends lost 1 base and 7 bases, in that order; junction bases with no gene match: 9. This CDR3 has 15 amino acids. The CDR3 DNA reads TGTGCCAGCAGTTTATACCACAGGGGTTCGGGTGGCTACACCTTC. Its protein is CASSLYHRGSGGYTF.

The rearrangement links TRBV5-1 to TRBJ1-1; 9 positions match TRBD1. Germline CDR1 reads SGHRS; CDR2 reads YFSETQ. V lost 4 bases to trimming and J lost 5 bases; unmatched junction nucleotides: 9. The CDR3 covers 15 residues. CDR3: CASSPQGAGLTEAFF. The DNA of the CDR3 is TGCGCCAGCAGCCCACAGGGGGCTGGCCTTACTGAAGCTTTCTTT. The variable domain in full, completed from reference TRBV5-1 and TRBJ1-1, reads KAGVTQTPRYLIKTRGQQVTLSCSPISGHRSVSWYQQTPGQGLQFLFEYFSETQRNKGNFPGRFSGRQFSNSRSEMNVSTLELGDSALYLCASSPQGAGLTEAFFGQGTRLTVV.

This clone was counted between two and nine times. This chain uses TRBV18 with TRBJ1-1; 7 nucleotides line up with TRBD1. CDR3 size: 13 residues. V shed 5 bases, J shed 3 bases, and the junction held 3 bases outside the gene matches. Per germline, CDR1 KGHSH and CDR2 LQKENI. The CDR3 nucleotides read TGTGCCAGCTCAAATACAGGGGACACTGAAGCTTTCTTT. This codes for CASSNTGDTEAFF.

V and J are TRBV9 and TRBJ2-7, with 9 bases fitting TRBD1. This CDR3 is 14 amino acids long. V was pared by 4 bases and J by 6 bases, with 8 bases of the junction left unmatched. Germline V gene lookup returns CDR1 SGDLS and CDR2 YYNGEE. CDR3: CASSFRDREGEQYF. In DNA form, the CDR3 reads TGTGCCAGCAGCTTCCGGGACAGGGAGGGCGAGCAGTACTTC.

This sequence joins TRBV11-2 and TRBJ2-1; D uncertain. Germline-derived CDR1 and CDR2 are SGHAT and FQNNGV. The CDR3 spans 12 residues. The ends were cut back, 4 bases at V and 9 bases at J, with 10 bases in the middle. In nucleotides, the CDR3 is TGTGCCAGCAGCTCCCAGGCACCTGAGCAGTTCTTC. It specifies CASSSQAPEQFF. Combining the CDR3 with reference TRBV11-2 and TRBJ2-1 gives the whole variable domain EAGVAQSPRYKIIEKRQSVAFWCNPISGHATLYWYQQILGQGPKLLIQFQNNGVVDDSQLPKDRFSAERLKGVDSTLKIQPAKLEDSAVYLCASSSQAPEQFFGPGTRLTVL.

The CDR3 protein is CASSRRLAGEETQYF. CDR3 DNA sequence: TGCGCCAGCAGCCGACGACTAGCGGGGGAAGAGACCCAGTACTTC. The chain has TRBV5-1 and TRBJ2-5; 12 bases fit TRBD2. Germline CDR1 reads SGHRS; CDR2 reads YFSETQ. V was clipped by 4 bases and J by 3 bases; unmatched bases: 4. CDR3 length equals 15 residues.

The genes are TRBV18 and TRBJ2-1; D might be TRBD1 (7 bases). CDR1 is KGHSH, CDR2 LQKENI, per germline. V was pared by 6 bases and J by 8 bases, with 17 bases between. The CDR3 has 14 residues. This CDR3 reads CASSRETGFDEQFF. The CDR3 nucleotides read TGTGCCAGCTCCCGGGAGACAGGGTTTGATGAGCAGTTCTTC.